The 32 T cell receptor beta chains given below trace back to one sample, sequenced in a study of T cell changes during pregnancy in multiple sclerosis. Profiled with immunoSEQ multiplex PCR; TCRdb holds only in-frame clones, not every one. The data hold some 54,000 clones, with roughly 92% observed a single time. Sequencing was performed on CD8+ T cells from peripheral blood mononuclear cells, taken in the third trimester of pregnancy. All receptors derive from a female donor with multiple sclerosis, enrolled in a pregnancy study.

The genes are TRBV7-9 and TRBJ2-1, with 7 bases identical to TRBD2. The length of the CDR3 is 16 residues. V gave up 5 bases and J gave up 8 bases; unmatched junction bases: 15. The V gene's germline CDR1 is SEHNR and CDR2 FQNEAQ (reference sequence). CDR3: CASSPRLAGVSDEQFF. The CDR3 bases are TGTGCCAGCAGCCCCCGACTAGCCGGGGTCTCGGATGAGCAGTTCTTC.

This chain uses TRBV9 with TRBJ2-5; tentative D call: TRBD2 (6 bases). CDR1 and CDR2 (germline): SGDLS, YYNGEE. Between the trimmed V and J ends, which lost 4 bases and 3 bases, there was a span of 10 bases. The CDR3 loop spans 13 amino acids. The CDR3 loop reads CASSPWEEETQYF. CDR3 nucleotides: TGTGCCAGCAGCCCGTGGGAGGAAGAGACCCAGTACTTC.

This chain connects TRBV4-1 to TRBJ2-7; D may be TRBD1 (6 bases). This CDR3 has 17 residues. Germline V gene sequence: CDR1 MGHRA, CDR2 YSYEKL. Trimming left V 2 bases short and J 1 base short, with 18 bases between. CDR3 sequence (DNA): TGCGCCAGCAGCCAACCCCCAGGGGCTCCTAATTCCTACGAGCAGTACTTC. Protein sequence: CASSQPPGAPNSYEQYF.

This chain joins TRBV28 and TRBJ1-5, with a tentative D call TRBD1 (6 bases). CDR3 size: 15 residues. V lost 1 base and J 5 bases, leaving 12 bases between the germline ends. Per the germline V gene, CDR1 is MDHEN and CDR2 is SYDVKM. The CDR3 DNA is TGTGCCAGCAGTTTATTCAGGGGCCCCCATCAGCCCCAGCATTTT. Its protein is CASSLFRGPHQPQHF. The whole variable domain, remainder taken from reference TRBV28 and TRBJ1-5, is DVKVTQSSRYLVKRTGEKVFLECVQDMDHENMFWYRQDPGLGLRLIYFSYDVKMKEKGDIPEGYSVSREKKERFSLILESASTNQTSMYLCASSLFRGPHQPQHFGDGTRLSIL.

The gene calls are TRBV7-2 and TRBJ2-7; possible D gene TRBD1, 8 bases. This CDR3 has 14 amino acids. Germline V lookup: CDR1 SGHTA, CDR2 FQGNSA. V gave up 7 bases and J gave up 6 bases, with 19 bases separating them. CDR3 sequence reads: CASIYQTGEGEQYF. CDR3 DNA: TGTGCCAGCATCTACCAGACAGGGGAGGGCGAGCAGTACTTC. The full variable domain, its missing parts supplied by reference TRBV7-2 and TRBJ2-7, is GAGVSQSPSNKVTEKGKDVELRCDPISGHTALYWYRQSLGQGLEFLIYFQGNSAPDKSGLPSDRFSAERTGGSVSTLTIQRTQQEDSAVYLCASIYQTGEGEQYFGPGTRLTVT.

The chain is built from TRBV7-9 and TRBJ2-2, with 9 bases lining up with TRBD1. Germline V gene data show CDR1 as SEHNR and CDR2 as FQNEAQ (reference sequence). Trimming at V came to 4 bases and at J to 5 bases, leaving 5 bases not matched to a gene. There are 15 residues in the CDR3. The CDR3 bases are TGTGCCAGCAGCTCAGGGACAGGGATTACCGGGGAGCTGTTTTTT. Translating gives CASSSGTGITGELFF.

This clone has just a few counts. The chain recombines TRBV25-1 with TRBJ1-4; 12 nucleotides align to TRBD1. The CDR3 has 15 residues. V was pared by 1 base and J by 8 bases, with 2 bases of the junction left unmatched. In germline, CDR1 is MGHDK, CDR2 SYGVNS. The CDR3 spells CASSESGTGGEKLFF. DNA for the CDR3: TGTGCCAGCAGTGAATCCGGGACAGGGGGCGAAAAACTGTTTTTT.

The V gene is TRBV4-2, the J gene TRBJ2-1; 7 bases map to TRBD2. Germline V gene lookup returns CDR1 LGHNA and CDR2 YNFKEQ. The ends lost 0 bases at V and 0 bases at J; junction bases unmatched: 14. This CDR3 region has 20 residues. The CDR3 spells CASSQDTTSEKPSSYNEQFF. The CDR3 region has the DNA TGTGCCAGCAGCCAAGATACTACTAGCGAGAAACCTAGCTCCTACAATGAGCAGTTCTTC.

V is TRBV5-3 and J is TRBJ2-6, with 13 bases fitting TRBD2. TRBV5-3 is filed as an ORF, its function uncertain. This CDR3 comprises 18 residues. Losses at the gene ends were 4 bases for V and 0 bases for J; bases not matched to a gene: 4. This chain's CDR3 is CARSGGTSGVSGANVLTF. Here the CDR3 DNA reads TGTGCCAGAAGCGGCGGGACTAGCGGGGTCTCTGGGGCCAACGTCCTGACTTTC.

This sequence joins TRBV27 and TRBJ2-7, with 7 bases identical to TRBD2. Trimming at V came to 4 bases and at J to 2 bases, leaving 8 bases not matched to a gene. The CDR3 totals 15 residues. Germline CDR1 MNHEY, CDR2 SMNVEV (reference sequence). CDR3 bases: TGTGCCAGCAGTTCCCTGACTAGCTTAGCCTACGAGCAGTACTTC. Protein product: CASSSLTSLAYEQYF.

This rearrangement joins TRBV5-6 to TRBJ1-1; 7 bases map to TRBD1. Germline V gene sequence: CDR1 SGHDT, CDR2 YYEEEE. J was trimmed by 0 bases and V by 1 base; bases with no gene match: 3. CDR3 size: 15 residues. This chain's CDR3 is CASSLQGDMNTEAFF. In DNA, the CDR3 is TGTGCCAGCAGCTTGCAGGGGGACATGAACACTGAAGCTTTCTTT.

The chain joins TRBV2 to TRBJ1-1; D is unresolved. The CDR3 has 14 amino acids. V gave up 4 bases and J gave up 1 base, with 10 bases separating them. In germline, CDR1 is SNHLY, CDR2 FYNNEI. The CDR3 region is CASSVLAGNTEAFF. The CDR3 coding sequence is TGTGCCAGCAGTGTCTTGGCTGGGAACACTGAAGCTTTCTTT.

This chain uses TRBV7-6 with TRBJ2-7, with no clear D. Germline V gene sequence: CDR1 SGHVS, CDR2 FNYEAQ. The CDR3 runs 13 residues. The V end was cut by 5 bases, the J end by 0 bases, with 8 bases between. The DNA of the CDR3 is TGTGCCAGCAGCCCACGGAGCTCCTACGAGCAGTACTTC. This sequence encodes CASSPRSSYEQYF.

The genes are TRBV16 and TRBJ2-7; perhaps TRBD1 as D (6 bases). The CDR3 runs 15 residues. Per germline, CDR1 KGHSY and CDR2 FQNENV. Trimming removed 7 bases at V and 3 bases at J, with 19 bases between. CDR3: CASTPAQGPNYEQYF. The CDR3 DNA sequence: TGTGCCAGCACCCCGGCTCAGGGGCCCAACTACGAGCAGTACTTC.

The rearrangement joins TRBV6-4 to TRBJ2-2, with a tentative D call TRBD1 (5 bases). The germline V and J ends were trimmed by 3 bases and 0 bases, with 8 bases remaining between them. Germline-derived CDR1 and CDR2 are MRHNA and SNTAGT. The CDR3 runs to 15 residues. CDR3 in amino acids: CASSEGAANTGELFF. The DNA of the CDR3 is TGTGCCAGCAGTGAAGGGGCAGCGAACACCGGGGAGCTGTTTTTT.

The chain uses TRBV4-2 and TRBJ2-7; TRBD1 matches at 8 bases. The CDR3 is 16 residues long. Per the germline V gene, CDR1 is LGHNA and CDR2 is YNFKEQ. Trimming cost V 0 bases and J 0 bases; bases outside gene matches: 4. CDR3 nucleotide sequence: TGTGCCAGCAGCCAAGAATGGACAGGGAGCTCCTACGAGCAGTACTTC. This gives the protein CASSQEWTGSSYEQYF.

The chain links TRBV7-2 to TRBJ2-1, with 11 nucleotides matching TRBD2. Germline V gene lookup returns CDR1 SGHTA and CDR2 FQGNSA. Germline trimming cut 5 bases from V and 7 bases from J; bases unmatched to any gene: 7. The CDR3 extends over 15 amino acids. Here the CDR3 reads CASSLLAGGPNEQFF. The CDR3 DNA reads as TGTGCCAGCAGCCTATTAGCGGGAGGGCCTAATGAGCAGTTCTTC.

This clone was recorded a few times. V and J are TRBV4-1 and TRBJ2-7; D is possibly TRBD2 (6 bases). The CDR3 sequence is 17 residues long. Germline V lookup: CDR1 MGHRA, CDR2 YSYEKL. V was trimmed by 0 bases and J by 1 base, leaving 16 bases between them. Here the CDR3 DNA reads TGCGCCAGCAGCCAAGATGCGGAGGGGATGTTTTCCTACGAGCAGTACTTC. Its translation is CASSQDAEGMFSYEQYF.

The chain recombines TRBV2 with TRBJ2-5; TRBD1 is a possible D gene (5 bases). V was cut by 5 bases and J by 3 bases, with 10 bases left in between. The CDR3 has 13 residues. Germline V gene data show CDR1 as SNHLY and CDR2 as FYNNEI. The CDR3 spells CASSLDSEETQYF. In DNA, the CDR3 is TGTGCCAGCAGTTTAGACAGCGAAGAGACCCAGTACTTC.

J is TRBJ2-5 and V is TRBV27, with 7 bases identical to TRBD2. Trimming removed 5 bases from V and 4 bases from J; junction bases left unmatched: 13. This CDR3 has 16 amino acids. Germline CDR1 reads MNHEY; CDR2 reads SMNVEV (reference sequence). For the CDR3, the DNA is TGTGCCAGCAGTCGCGGGAGTCTACCTGTTACAGAGACCCAGTACTTC. Amino acid sequence: CASSRGSLPVTETQYF.

Comment on this clone: Germline and junction disagree at one end, which may indicate a read error. The chain is built from TRBV7-9 and TRBJ2-1, with no clear D. The CDR3 spans 13 residues. Per the germline V gene, CDR1 is SEHNR and CDR2 is FQNEAQ (reference sequence). The CDR3 nucleotides read TGTGCCAGCAGCCCTCGGTCCTCCAATGAGCAGTTCTTC. It specifies CASSPRSSNEQFF.

This clone has only one observation. This chain joins TRBV7-9 and TRBJ2-7, with no clear D. V was pared by 0 bases and J by 2 bases, with 5 bases between. Germline V gene sequence: CDR1 SEHNR, CDR2 FQNEAQ (reference sequence). CDR3 length: 13 amino acids. The CDR3 coding sequence is TGTGCCAGCAGCTTAGCCGACACCTACGAGCAGTACTTC. Translating it yields CASSLADTYEQYF.

The V gene is TRBV27, the J gene TRBJ2-3; 13 bases are shared with TRBD2. Germline-derived CDR1 and CDR2 are MNHEY and SMNVEV (reference sequence). V gave up 5 bases and J gave up 8 bases; unmatched junction bases: 7. This CDR3 contains 15 residues. CDR3 amino acids: CASSTLGLAGVTQYF. The CDR3, as DNA: TGTGCCAGCAGTACATTAGGACTAGCGGGAGTTACGCAGTATTTT.

The rearrangement links TRBV11-2 to TRBJ2-7; 7 bases agree with TRBD2. The germline V gene encodes CDR1 SGHAT and CDR2 FQNNGV. V was clipped by 0 bases and J by 5 bases; unmatched bases: 10. The CDR3 covers 16 residues. CDR3 DNA: TGTGCCAGCAGCTTAGAGGGGGGGTTCTTTATAGACGAGCAGTACTTC. Encoded protein: CASSLEGGFFIDEQYF.

The rearrangement uses TRBV10-1 and TRBJ2-7; 8 bases are a match to TRBD1. This CDR3 has 13 amino acids. The J segment lost 3 bases and the V segment lost 2 bases, leaving 0 bases of the junction unmatched. Germline CDR1 WNHNN, CDR2 SYGVQD (reference sequence). This chain's CDR3 is CASSEDRGYEQYF. In DNA, the CDR3 is TGCGCCAGCAGTGAGGACAGGGGCTACGAGCAGTACTTC.

This clone was found once. The CDR3 spells CASRGGSLPYEQYF. The CDR3, as DNA: TGTGCCAGTAGAGGCGGGAGCCTCCCGTACGAGCAGTACTTC. The gene calls are TRBV19 and TRBJ2-7; 7 nucleotides line up with TRBD2. The CDR3 extends over 14 amino acids. The germline gives CDR1 LNHDA, CDR2 SQIVND (reference sequence). V was pared by 6 bases and J by 4 bases, with 9 bases of the junction left unmatched.

The chain carries TRBV9 and TRBJ2-7; TRBD2 agrees at 11 bases. V lost 3 bases to trimming and J lost 0 bases; unmatched junction nucleotides: 2. Per the germline V gene, CDR1 is SGDLS and CDR2 is YYNGEE. CDR3 length: 15 residues. The CDR3 here is CASSEGLADSYEQYF. Written as DNA, the CDR3 is TGTGCCAGCAGCGAGGGACTAGCGGACTCCTACGAGCAGTACTTC.

This chain joins TRBV5-6 and TRBJ2-3; 8 positions agree with TRBD1. V lost 4 bases and J lost 2; bases outside the gene matches: 6. In germline, CDR1 is SGHDT, CDR2 YYEEEE. The CDR3 contains 15 residues. Written as DNA, the CDR3 is TGTGCCAGCAGCGGCCAGGGGGCCGACACAGATACGCAGTATTTT. It specifies CASSGQGADTDTQYF.

The chain recombines TRBV10-3 with TRBJ1-2, with a weak D call TRBD1 (5 bases). This CDR3 is built from 14 residues. V was shortened by 6 bases and J by 5 bases, with 16 bases between the two germline ends. Germline V gives CDR1 ENHRY, CDR2 SYGVKD. The CDR3 DNA reads TGTGCCATCAGCGCCGCCCAGGGTGGGTATGGCTACACCTTC. Its protein is CAISAAQGGYGYTF.

V usage is TRBV15 and J usage is TRBJ2-7; 7 bases agree with TRBD2. The CDR3 loop spans 16 amino acids. J gave up 3 bases and V 1 base, and 9 bases lay outside the gene matches. Per germline, CDR1 LNHNV and CDR2 YYDKDF (reference sequence). CDR3 bases: TGTGCCACCAGCAGAGTGCGTTTGACTAGCAGCTACGAGCAGTACTTC. Its protein product is CATSRVRLTSSYEQYF.

The rearrangement links TRBV28 to TRBJ2-6; 12 nucleotides align to TRBD1. V trimming: 4 bases; J trimming: 3 bases; junction bases outside the gene matches: 13. This CDR3 is 20 amino acids long. Germline CDR1 and CDR2: MDHEN and SYDVKM. The CDR3 protein is CASSSPFQGTGGFGANVLTF. The CDR3 DNA is TGTGCCAGCAGTTCCCCGTTTCAGGGGACAGGGGGCTTTGGGGCCAACGTCCTGACTTTC.

The V call is TRBV7-9, the J call TRBJ2-5; D might be TRBD1 (6 bases). Germline V CDR1 and CDR2: SEHNR, FQNEAQ (reference sequence). This CDR3 is 15 amino acids long. V lost 1 base to trimming and J lost 5 bases, with 14 bases between them. The CDR3 protein is CASSLVDSRGETQYF. DNA of the CDR3: TGTGCCAGCAGCTTAGTGGATTCAAGGGGGGAGACCCAGTACTTC.